This passage covers 17 T cell receptor beta chains from one sample sequenced in a study of blood T cell repertoires in COVID-19. Assay: immunoSEQ multiplex PCR; the TCRdb copy retains only in-frame clones and omits some. Of 200,000 or so clones in the sample, about 93% were seen once. The material sequenced was peripheral blood. These receptors were collected from a man aged 55 to 69 with COVID-19, enrolled during active disease.

This chain joins TRBV4-1 and TRBJ1-2, with D possibly TRBD1 on 6 matching bases. The CDR3 has 14 residues. The V and J ends lost 3 bases and 8 bases respectively, with 16 bases between them. Germline loops: CDR1 MGHRA, CDR2 YSYEKL. The chain's CDR3 is CASSQGGQGRGYTF. The CDR3 DNA reads TGCGCCAGCAGCCAGGGAGGGCAGGGGCGCGGCTACACCTTC.

This chain joins TRBV20-1 and TRBJ2-7; D is perhaps TRBD1 (6 bases). CDR3 length: 11 residues. The V end was cut by 5 bases, the J end by 5 bases, with 10 bases between. The germline V gene encodes CDR1 DFQATT and CDR2 SNEGSKA (reference sequence). For the CDR3, the DNA is TGCAGTGCTCCCAAGGGGGACGAGCAGTACTTC. Encoded protein: CSAPKGDEQYF.

This sequence joins TRBV5-4 and TRBJ2-5; possible D gene TRBD1, 6 bases. Germline values: CDR1 SGHNT, CDR2 YYREEE (reference sequence). This CDR3 comprises 15 residues. V was clipped by 1 base and J by 2 bases, with 12 bases between them. The chain's CDR3 is CASSLTQGRQETQYF. The CDR3 coding sequence is TGTGCCAGCAGCTTGACGCAGGGGCGGCAAGAGACCCAGTACTTC.

This rearrangement joins TRBV28 to TRBJ1-2, with TRBD1 as a possible D gene (6 bases). The CDR3 totals 13 residues. V lost 6 bases and J 8 bases, leaving 16 bases between the germline ends. From germline, CDR1 is MDHEN and CDR2 SYDVKM. In nucleotides, the CDR3 is TGTGCCAGCAGCGCCCTGGGGGCCGGGGGCTACACCTTC. This sequence encodes CASSALGAGGYTF.

The sample holds one count of this clone. The genes are TRBV5-1 and TRBJ1-4, with D tentatively TRBD1 (6 bases). Germline assignment: CDR1 SGHRS and CDR2 YFSETQ. The CDR3 is made up of 14 amino acids. The V and J ends lost 4 bases and 7 bases respectively, with 14 bases between them. The DNA for the CDR3 is TGCGCCAGCAGCACCGGACAGAACGTTGAAAAACTGTTTTTT. Its protein product is CASSTGQNVEKLFF.

The chain is built from TRBV18 and TRBJ1-4; a weak D match, TRBD1 (5 bases). CDR1 is KGHSH and CDR2 is LQKENI in the germline V gene. The V end lost 8 bases, the J end lost 6 bases, and 13 bases lay between the germline ends. There are 13 residues in the CDR3. CDR3 loop: CASQGANYEKLFF. CDR3 nucleotides: TGTGCCAGCCAAGGGGCGAACTATGAAAAACTGTTTTTT. Full variable domain (outside the CDR3, taken from reference TRBV18 and TRBJ1-4): NAGVMQNPRHLVRRRGQEARLRCSPMKGHSHVYWYRQLPEEGLKFMVYLQKENIIDESGMPKERFSAEFPKEGPSILRIQQVVRGDSAAYFCASQGANYEKLFFGSGTQLSVL.

This chain joins TRBV2 and TRBJ2-1; 8 nucleotides agree with TRBD2. CDR1 is SNHLY, CDR2 FYNNEI, per germline. The CDR3 runs 15 residues. J lost 8 bases, V lost 4 bases, and 10 bases had no gene match. The CDR3 loop is CASSGSGTRADEQFF. For the CDR3, the DNA is TGTGCCAGCAGTGGATCCGGGACTAGGGCTGATGAGCAGTTCTTC.

This chain's CDR3 is CASSLTSGATYEQYF. CDR3 DNA: TGTGCCAGCAGCTTAACTAGCGGGGCCACCTACGAGCAGTACTTC. The chain is built from TRBV7-8 and TRBJ2-7; 10 bases align to TRBD2. CDR1 and CDR2 (germline): SGHVS, FQNEAQ. The trim removed 2 bases at V and 2 bases at J, leaving 3 bases unmatched. The CDR3 is made up of 15 amino acids.

The genes are TRBV18 and TRBJ2-1; maybe TRBD2 (6 bases). This CDR3 has 15 residues. Germline CDR1 reads KGHSH; CDR2 reads LQKENI. Trimming cost V 4 bases and J 12 bases, with 22 bases left between them. The CDR3 DNA follows: TGTGCCAGCTCACTAAGGGACTGGCCCCCACCAGGGCAGTTCTTC. The encoded protein is CASSLRDWPPPGQFF.

The chain couples TRBV27 to TRBJ2-7, with 11 bases aligning to TRBD2. CDR1 is MNHEY, CDR2 SMNVEV, per germline (reference sequence). The V segment lost 5 bases and the J segment 7 bases; nucleotides outside the gene matches: 10. The length of the CDR3 is 15 residues. This CDR3 is CASSGGLAVPREQYF. The CDR3 DNA is TGTGCCAGCAGTGGGGGACTAGCGGTGCCTAGGGAGCAGTACTTC.

The chain couples TRBV10-3 to TRBJ2-1; 9 nucleotides agree with TRBD2. The V segment lost 10 bases and the J segment 0 bases; nucleotides outside the gene matches: 7. The CDR3 totals 15 residues. The germline V gene has CDR1 ENHRY and CDR2 SYGVKD. The CDR3 sequence: CATRAGGSSYNEQFF. The CDR3 DNA reads TGTGCCACCCGAGCGGGGGGAAGCTCCTACAATGAGCAGTTCTTC.

The chain links TRBV21-1 to TRBJ2-7; TRBD1, the table's D call, was not compared with the DNA. TRBV21-1 has pseudogene status. The CDR3 covers 17 residues. CDR3: CASSKETTQGIGYEQYF. The CDR3 DNA is TGTGCCAGCAGCAAAGAGACGACACAGGGGATTGGTTACGAGCAGTACTTC.

The chain has TRBV5-1 and TRBJ2-7; the D is unclear. The CDR3 sequence is 13 residues long. V gave up 1 base and J gave up 1 base, with 6 bases separating them. The germline gives CDR1 SGHRS, CDR2 YFSETQ. DNA of the CDR3: TGCGCCAGCAGCTTGTCACAGTCCTACGAGCAGTACTTC. The encoded protein is CASSLSQSYEQYF.

The chain couples TRBV11-3 to TRBJ1-5; tentatively, D is TRBD1 (5 bases). Germline loops: CDR1 SGHNT, CDR2 YENEEA. The CDR3 is 15 residues long. V shed 0 bases and J shed 6 bases, with 12 bases lying between them. In nucleotides, the CDR3 is TGTGCCAGCAGCTTAGATAGGAGGGGTGGTCAGCCCCAGCATTTT. This gives the protein CASSLDRRGGQPQHF.

This clone was observed once. CDR3 loop: CATSESWSNIQYF. The CDR3 DNA reads as TGTGCCACCAGTGAATCCTGGAGTAACATTCAGTACTTC. This chain joins TRBV24-1 and TRBJ2-4; D uncertain. This CDR3 has 13 residues. Germline assignment: CDR1 KGHDR and CDR2 SFDVKD. V was clipped by 4 bases and J by 7 bases, with 10 bases between them.

The CDR3 coding sequence is TGTGCCAGCAGCCCTCGTCGGACAGGGGACCAAGAGACCCAGTACTTC. Its protein product is CASSPRRTGDQETQYF. The J gene is TRBJ2-5, the V gene TRBV7-9; 9 bases map to TRBD1. Trimming took 5 bases from V and 0 from J; bases not matched to a gene: 7. This CDR3 spans 16 amino acids. From germline, CDR1 is SEHNR and CDR2 FQNEAQ (reference sequence).

V usage is TRBV7-9 and J usage is TRBJ2-2, with 11 bases fitting TRBD2. The germline CDR1 and CDR2 sequences are SEHNR and FQNEAQ (reference sequence). The CDR3 covers 17 residues. The junction had 7 bases not matched to a gene; V was cut back by 1 base and J by 6 bases. The CDR3 DNA reads TGTGCCAGCAGCTTAGGACTAGCGGGGATACTATCCGGGGAGCTGTTTTTT. It specifies CASSLGLAGILSGELFF.